Shown below are 19 T cell receptor beta chains from a single sample sequenced in a study of tissue T cells after allogeneic stem cell transplantation. Time point reported: mouse harvest day 14 after allogeneic transplant. Tail vein injection delivered 10^7 T-cell-depleted bone marrow cells and 10^6 splenic CD5+ T cells. Here immunoSEQ multiplex PCR was the method, and the copy in TCRdb shows in-frame clones only, minus some. The sample shows fewer than 10,000 clones, 30% to 35% of them seen only once. The sequenced sample was skin. The receptors derive from a female BALB/c mouse given C57BL/6 T cells with graft-versus-host disease after an allogeneic hematopoietic cell transplant.

Note on this clone: Genes and germline come from the mouse. The CDR3 is cut off 1 residue early in the read; its end comes from the germline J gene. V is TRBV26 and J is TRBJ1-4; 7 nucleotides agree with TRBD1. CDR3 length: 15 residues. Germline V gene sequence: CDR1 KGHPV, CDR2 FQNQEV (reference sequence). The V gene end was trimmed by 0 bases and the J gene end by 2 bases; junction bases not matched to a gene: 0. Incomplete CDR3 DNA: TGTGCCAGCAGTCTGTCGGGACAGTCCAACGAAAGATTATTT. Its protein product is CASSLSGQSNERLF. The whole CDR3 sequence reads CASSLSGQSNERLFF.

Details on this clone: Gene names denote mouse genes. Read coverage stops 1 residue before the CDR3 terminus; the germline J gene supplies the remainder. The chain uses TRBV3 and TRBJ2-7; 8 bases fit TRBD2. Germline-derived CDR1 and CDR2 are SNHLY and FYNGKV (reference sequence). This CDR3 is built from 14 residues. The junction had 0 bases not matched to a gene; V was cut back by 1 base and J by 1 base. CDR3 residues: CASSLGTGSYEQYF. The part of the CDR3 DNA that was read is TGTGCCAGCAGCTTAGGGACTGGGTCCTATGAACAGTAC.

This clone was seen a handful of times. Gene names refer to mouse genes. The read terminates 1 residue ahead of where the CDR3 ends, so the germline J gene completes it. V gene TRBV2 combines with J gene TRBJ2-4; maybe TRBD2 (7 bases). Trimming shortened V by 0 bases and J by 0 bases, and 10 bases separated the two germline ends. Germline V gives CDR1 LGHNA, CDR2 YSYQKL. The CDR3 consists of 16 residues. The CDR3 sequence: CASSQDLGASQNTLYF. Partial CDR3 DNA: TGTGCCAGCAGCCAAGATCTGGGGGCTAGTCAAAACACCTTGTAC. Together with reference TRBV2 and TRBJ2-4, the CDR3 gives the full variable domain: DPKIIQKPKYLVAVTGSEKILICEQYLGHNAMYWYRQSAKKPLEFMFSYSYQKLMDNQTASSRFQPQSSKKNHLDLQITALKPDDSATYFCASSQDLGASQNTLYFGAGTRLSVL.

Remarks on this clone: All gene names here are mouse names. With the read ending 1 residue before the CDR3 end, the germline J gene is used to fill in that end. The gene calls are TRBV26 and TRBJ2-3; 7 bases match TRBD1. The CDR3 length is 14 residues. Germline lookup yields CDR1 KGHPV and CDR2 FQNQEV (reference sequence). The trim removed 5 bases at V and 0 bases at J, leaving 2 bases unmatched. The sequenced part of the CDR3 DNA is TGTGCCAGCAGTGCAGGGGGAAGTGCAGAAACGCTGTAT. Translating gives CASSAGGSAETLY. The whole CDR3 sequence reads CASSAGGSAETLYF.

On this clone itself: Gene names are mouse gene names. The read stops 1 residue short of the end of the CDR3; the missing end is completed from the germline J gene. V and J are TRBV23 and TRBJ2-7. CDR1 KGHTA and CDR2 FQNQQP come from the germline V gene. This CDR3 has 13 amino acids. The covered CDR3 bases are TGCTCCAGCAGTCAATCCGGGAGCTATGAACAGTAC. It yields the protein CSSSQSGSYEQY. The entire CDR3 protein reads CSSSQSGSYEQYF.

Comments on this clone: Germline and genes: mouse. The CDR3 end falls 1 residue outside the read, so it is completed with the germline J gene. The rearrangement links TRBV26 to TRBJ2-7; D might be TRBD2 (6 bases). The CDR3 runs 11 residues. V was shortened by 2 bases and J by 7 bases, with 6 bases between the two germline ends. Germline loops: CDR1 KGHPV, CDR2 FQNQEV (reference sequence). CDR3 DNA, as far as it was read: TGTGCCAGCAGTCTGACTGGGGAACAGTAC. This translates into CASSLTGEQY. Given in full, the CDR3 is CASSLTGEQYF.

As regards this clone: Genes and germline are mouse. The DNA ends 1 residue before the CDR3 does, and the rest of the CDR3 is filled in from the germline J gene. The genes are TRBV26 and TRBJ2-1, with TRBD1 matching over 8 bases. V was pared by 4 bases and J by 3 bases, with 5 bases of the junction left unmatched. CDR1 and CDR2 from the germline V gene are KGHPV and FQNQEV (reference sequence). This CDR3 is built from 15 residues. The part of the CDR3 DNA that was read is TGTGCCAGCAGTCCAAACAGGGGGGTCTATGCTGAGCAGTTC. Its translation: CASSPNRGVYAEQF. The CDR3 reads in full as CASSPNRGVYAEQFF.

Concerning this clone itself: Mouse germline and gene names are used. CDR3 bases read: TGTGCCAGCAGTATCCGGGGGAGCTCCTATGAACAGTAC. Protein sequence: CASSIRGSSYEQY. The complete CDR3 reads CASSIRGSSYEQYF. The rearrangement links TRBV19 to TRBJ2-7, with D perhaps TRBD1 or TRBD2 (5 bases each). The read terminates 1 residue before the CDR3 end, so the remaining end is supplied by the germline J gene. V shed 2 bases and J shed 0 bases, with 9 bases lying between them. The V gene's germline CDR1 is FNHDT and CDR2 SITEND (reference sequence). The length of the CDR3 is 14 residues.

This clone has a handful of counts. Gene labels here are mouse ones. The CDR3 end is not reached by the read, which stops 1 residue before it; the germline J gene fills it in. V usage is TRBV31 and J usage is TRBJ2-1, with D uncertain. V gave up 0 bases and J gave up 6 bases, with 3 bases separating them. The CDR3 is 11 amino acids. The germline gives CDR1 GKSSPN, CDR2 SITVG. The CDR3 region is CAWSLGAEQFF. Incomplete CDR3 DNA: TGTGCCTGGAGTCTGGGTGCTGAGCAGTTC.

About this clone itself: Mouse gene names apply. The CDR3 extends 1 residue past the end of the read, so its final part is completed from the germline J gene. V and J are TRBV26 and TRBJ1-4; 9 nucleotides align to TRBD1. The CDR3 is 15 amino acids. From germline, CDR1 is KGHPV and CDR2 FQNQEV (reference sequence). Losses at the gene ends were 2 bases for V and 2 bases for J; bases not matched to a gene: 0. The CDR3 sequence is CASSLTGGSNERLFF. The part of the CDR3 DNA that was read is TGTGCCAGCAGTCTGACAGGGGGCTCCAACGAAAGATTATTT.

This clone is medium-sized (0.01 to 0.1%) by share. Gene names are mouse gene names. Read sequence stops 1 residue before the CDR3 end, and the germline J gene provides the missing end. This chain connects TRBV26 to TRBJ2-7; TRBD2 agrees at 10 bases. Germline V lookup: CDR1 KGHPV, CDR2 FQNQEV (reference sequence). The CDR3 runs 17 residues. The V and J ends lost 0 bases and 3 bases, in that order; junction bases with no gene match: 8. The CDR3 sequence is CASSLSPDWGALYEQYF. The CDR3 DNA, read in part, is TGTGCCAGCAGTCTGTCGCCAGACTGGGGGGCCCTCTATGAACAGTAC. Complete variable domain (other parts from reference TRBV26 and TRBJ2-7): NSKVIQTPRYLVKGQGQKAKMRCIPEKGHPVVFWYQQNKNNEFKFLINFQNQEVLQQIDMTEKRFSAECPSNSPCSLEIQSSEAGDSALYLCASSLSPDWGALYEQYFGPGTRLTVL.

In the case of this clone: Gene names denote mouse genes. The read is 1 residue too short to cover the CDR3 end, so that end is filled in from the germline J gene. The same CDR3 arises from other DNA sequences in this sample as well. The chain uses TRBV26 and TRBJ1-1; tentatively, D is TRBD1 (6 bases). This CDR3 is 13 amino acids long. Germline V lookup: CDR1 KGHPV, CDR2 FQNQEV (reference sequence). Trimming removed 4 bases at V and 0 bases at J, with 6 bases between. The sequenced part of the CDR3 DNA is TGTGCCAGCAGTCGACAGGCAAACACAGAAGTCTTC. Amino acid sequence: CASSRQANTEVF. The full CDR3 reads CASSRQANTEVFF.

About this clone itself: The listed genes are named as in mouse. The CDR3 goes on 1 residue after the read ends, and that part is filled in from the germline J gene. This chain links TRBV12-1 with TRBJ1-3; no firm D call. The CDR3 sequence is 13 residues long. V was shortened by 2 bases and J by 2 bases, with 6 bases between the two germline ends. Germline V gives CDR1 SGHSN, CDR2 HYEKVE. Partial CDR3 DNA: TGTGCCAGCTCTCCCGGGACTGGAAATACGCTCTAT. The encoded protein is CASSPGTGNTLY. The whole CDR3 is CASSPGTGNTLYF.

About this clone: The germline and genes are mouse ones. The CDR3 region is CASSRGQGDEQYF. The CDR3 bases that were read are TGTGCCAGCAGTCGGGGACAGGGGGATGAACAGTAC. The chain couples TRBV26 to TRBJ2-7, with 11 bases lining up with TRBD1. Read coverage stops 1 residue before the CDR3 terminus; the germline J gene supplies the remainder. The CDR3 has 13 amino acids. The V gene end was trimmed by 4 bases and the J gene end by 5 bases; junction bases not matched to a gene: 1. From germline, CDR1 is KGHPV and CDR2 FQNQEV (reference sequence).

Regarding this clone: Germline and genes: mouse. The part of the CDR3 DNA that was read is TGTGCCAGCAGTGTGGGGGGAAGGGAACAGTAC. It specifies CASSVGGREQY. The whole CDR3 protein reads CASSVGGREQYF. This sequence joins TRBV26 and TRBJ2-7, with 7 bases matching TRBD2. The CDR3 end is not reached by the read, which stops 1 residue before it; the germline J gene fills it in. Germline V gene lookup returns CDR1 KGHPV and CDR2 FQNQEV (reference sequence). CDR3 size: 12 residues. V shed 5 bases and J 7 bases; nucleotides not matched to a gene: 5.

The table lists this clone with a few counts. Gene labels here are mouse ones. Read sequence stops 1 residue before the CDR3 end, and the germline J gene provides the missing end. This rearrangement joins TRBV26 to TRBJ2-3, with 8 bases fitting TRBD2. The CDR3 runs to 14 residues. Germline CDR1 reads KGHPV; CDR2 reads FQNQEV (reference sequence). With V trimmed by 2 bases and J by 4 bases, 2 bases remained unmatched. CDR3 sequence reads: CASSLGLGSETLYF. The CDR3 DNA, read in part, is TGTGCCAGCAGTCTGGGACTGGGTTCAGAAACGCTGTAT. The variable domain in full, completed from reference TRBV26 and TRBJ2-3, reads NSKVIQTPRYLVKGQGQKAKMRCIPEKGHPVVFWYQQNKNNEFKFLINFQNQEVLQQIDMTEKRFSAECPSNSPCSLEIQSSEAGDSALYLCASSLGLGSETLYFGSGTRLTVL.

In its sample, this clone was seen a few times. These gene names are mouse names. The DNA read from the CDR3 is TGTGCCAGCAGTCTGCCAGGATACTCCGACTACACC. This translates into CASSLPGYSDYT. The whole CDR3 is CASSLPGYSDYTF. This rearrangement joins TRBV26 to TRBJ1-2; no reliable D call. The sequence runs out 1 residue before the end of the CDR3; the remainder is reconstructed from the germline J gene. V gave up 2 bases and J gave up 3 bases, with 7 bases separating them. Germline CDR1 is KGHPV and CDR2 is FQNQEV (reference sequence). CDR3 length equals 13 residues.

By sample share, this clone is medium-sized. Any gene name here is a mouse gene name. The CDR3 end lies 1 residue beyond the end of the read and is filled in from the germline J gene. This chain connects TRBV26 to TRBJ2-7, with D hard to call. The V and J ends lost 5 bases and 4 bases respectively, with 9 bases between them. Germline loops: CDR1 KGHPV, CDR2 FQNQEV (reference sequence). The CDR3 extends over 12 amino acids. The CDR3: CASSFQNYEQYF. The covered CDR3 bases are TGTGCCAGCAGTTTTCAGAATTATGAACAGTAC.

This clone is medium-sized in the sample. The genes are named according to mouse. The sequence runs out 1 residue before the end of the CDR3; the remainder is reconstructed from the germline J gene. The rearrangement joins TRBV26 to TRBJ2-7; TRBD1 agrees at 9 bases. The CDR3 spans 14 residues. The germline gives CDR1 KGHPV, CDR2 FQNQEV (reference sequence). Trimming at V came to 1 base and at J to 7 bases, leaving 5 bases not matched to a gene. This CDR3 reads CASSLFGTGLEQYF. CDR3 DNA (partial): TGTGCCAGCAGTCTGTTCGGGACAGGGTTGGAACAGTAC.